This TCR beta chain was sequenced in a study of tumor and adjacent non-tumor tissue in lung cancer. From germline, CDR1 is SNHLY and CDR2 FYNNEI. The CDR3 extends over 13 amino acids. Concerning this clonotype: This may come from a read error, since a much larger clone is one base off.

TCRbeta libraries were built with three rounds of nested PCR, modified from ARM-PCR. TCRdb reprocessed the multiplex PCR reads with MiXCR, giving one entry per CDR3 protein. In the table there are fewer than 120,000 distinct CDR3 sequences, 84% of which are singletons. The template was RNA from unsorted bulk tissue. The sequenced material came from lung tumor tissue. The TCR originated in an older man with non-small cell lung cancer. The chain employs TRBV2 and TRBJ1-6; D not resolved. DNA of the CDR3: TGTGCCAGCTGCATACAGTTCAATTCACCCATCCACTTT. The encoded protein is CASCIQFNSPIHF. The full variable domain, completed using reference TRBV2 and TRBJ1-6, is EPEVTQTPSHQVTQMGQEVILRCVPISNHLYFYWYRQILGQKVEFLVSFYNNEISEKSEIFDDQFSVERPDGSNFTLKIRSTKLEDSAMYFCASCIQFNSPIHFGNGTRLTVT.